Many counts were recorded for the clone carrying this T cell receptor (beta chain). Antigen unknown. This sample was included in a study of early T cells in non-severe SARS-CoV-2 infection. Across the whole study: The authors sequenced bulk RNA from unsorted whole blood, leaving chains unpaired. Study outcomes and limitations: VDJdb-based matching was biased toward anti-spike CD8 responses and missed private and CD4 specificities.

Individual cDNA molecules each received unique molecular identifiers attached to them. Each CDR3 protein is one row after TCRdb ran MiXCR on the 5' RACE reads. The table lists about 55,000 distinct CDR3 sequences, around 12% of them singletons. The sequencing input was whole blood. The origin of this receptor is an adult who was a healthcare worker with PCR-confirmed SARS-CoV-2 infection or an uninfected control (not recorded which).

The CDR3 sequence is CASGARRGMGTEAFF. DNA of the CDR3: TGTGCTAGTGGGGCGCGCAGGGGAATGGGCACTGAAGCTTTCTTT. This chain links TRBV12-5 with TRBJ1-1; D is possibly TRBD1 (6 bases). The CDR3 has 15 residues. CDR1 is LGHNT and CDR2 is FRNRAP in the germline V gene. V lost 6 bases to trimming and J lost 4 bases, with 18 bases between them.